This TCR beta chain was observed in a study of CXCR3-negative and CXCR3-positive naive CD8 T cells. The TRB libraries of cDNA were built by UMI-labeled 5' RACE. TCRdb reprocessed the 5' RACE reads and stores each CDR3 protein as one record, lacking DNA. Here the sample table reports about 58,000 distinct CDR3 sequences. The material sequenced was naive CXCR3- CD8+ T cells from blood. Subset given: CD45RO-CCR7+CD27+CD95- naive CD8+ T cells lacking CXCR3 (TNR3-). The TCR sequence derives from a human donor in good health. Some clones in this sample may be carry-over from other donors' samples.

The CDR3 region is CAISESGVAGGVLVF. J is TRBJ2-1 and V is TRBV10-3; TCRdb indicates TRBD2, and absent DNA this call remains unverified. This CDR3 has 15 residues. In germline, CDR1 is ENHRY, CDR2 SYGVKD.